This record looks at one T cell receptor (beta chain) sequence and its context. The antigen remains undetermined. V shed 11 bases and J 2 bases; nucleotides not matched to a gene: 12. The CDR3 is made up of 15 amino acids. The germline V gene has CDR1 MDHEN and CDR2 SYDVKM. This sample was included in a study of T cell responses to AZD1222 COVID-19 vaccine. Study results and caveats: Donors in the cohort were predominantly white British and more often female, and clonal diversity was possibly underestimated.

Only in-frame clones appear in the TCRdb table, and some are missing; sequencing was by immunoSEQ multiplex PCR. Counted here are some 140,000 clones, over 85% occurring once; the ten biggest clones make up under 2.5%. This sequence joins TRBV28 and TRBJ2-7; 10 nucleotides agree with TRBD2. The TCR was taken from an adult in good health. The source material was peripheral blood, sampled on day 0 of AZD1222 vaccination. The CDR3 DNA sequence: TGTGCCGCACGAAGAAGCGGGAGGGCTCCCTACGAGCAGTACTTC. Its translation is CAARRSGRAPYEQYF.